A single sample gave rise to the 30 T cell receptor beta chains below, sequenced in a study of blood T cell repertoires in COVID-19. Profiled with immunoSEQ multiplex PCR; TCRdb holds only in-frame clones, not every one. The data show roughly 300,000 clones, about four fifths seen once. The sequencing sample was made of peripheral blood. All receptors come from a woman aged 45-59 years who had recovered from COVID-19.

This clone was recorded only once. The chain has TRBV19 and TRBJ1-5; D is uncertain. CDR1 LNHDA and CDR2 SQIVND come from the germline V gene (reference sequence). V was trimmed by 4 bases and J by 7 bases, leaving 17 bases between them. This CDR3 comprises 15 residues. The chain's CDR3 is CASSNRPTFKQPQHF. Here the CDR3 DNA reads TGTGCCAGTAGTAACCGACCGACTTTCAAGCAGCCCCAGCATTTT.

The chain joins TRBV12-3 or TRBV12-4 to TRBJ2-3; D uncertain. The V end lost 4 bases, the J end lost 3 bases, and 5 bases lay between the germline ends. The CDR3 totals 12 residues. DNA of the CDR3: TGTGCCAGCAGTTCCGGGACAGATACGCAGTATTTT. This translates into CASSSGTDTQYF.

V and J are TRBV2 and TRBJ2-1; 7 nucleotides match TRBD2. The CDR3 is 16 amino acids. Germline CDR1 is SNHLY and CDR2 is FYNNEI. V was clipped by 7 bases and J by 0 bases; unmatched bases: 9. CDR3 loop: CASNPWGGNSYNEQFF. CDR3 DNA sequence: TGTGCCAGCAATCCCTGGGGGGGGAACTCCTACAATGAGCAGTTCTTC.

The chain employs TRBV5-1 and TRBJ2-3, with D uncertain. Trimming left V 3 bases short and J 0 bases short, with 14 bases between. Germline V gives CDR1 SGHRS, CDR2 YFSETQ. The CDR3 runs to 16 residues. In DNA, the CDR3 is TGCGCCAGCAGCTCACACGCGGATCCTAGCACAGATACGCAGTATTTT. The encoded protein is CASSSHADPSTDTQYF. Combining the CDR3 with reference TRBV5-1 and TRBJ2-3 gives the whole variable domain KAGVTQTPRYLIKTRGQQVTLSCSPISGHRSVSWYQQTPGQGLQFLFEYFSETQRNKGNFPGRFSGRQFSNSRSEMNVSTLELGDSALYLCASSSHADPSTDTQYFGPGTRLTVL.

V and J are TRBV7-3 and TRBJ2-3; maybe TRBD2 (6 bases). V shed 5 bases and J shed 0 bases, with 12 bases lying between them. CDR3 length equals 15 residues. Germline V gene lookup returns CDR1 SGHTA and CDR2 FQGTGA. The CDR3 here is CASSPSGTSTDTQYF. Written as DNA, the CDR3 is TGTGCCAGCAGCCCCTCCGGGACTAGCACAGATACGCAGTATTTT.

This chain connects TRBV6-5 to TRBJ2-7; D is perhaps TRBD2 (5 bases). The CDR3 is 11 residues long. Looked up from germline, CDR1 is MNHEY and CDR2 is SVGAGI. V lost 10 bases and J 4 bases, leaving 11 bases between the germline ends. CDR3 amino acids: CATAEGYEQYF. The CDR3 DNA reads TGTGCCACCGCAGAGGGATACGAGCAGTACTTC.

The chain employs TRBV19 and TRBJ1-4, with D possibly TRBD1 on 6 matching bases. This CDR3 comprises 15 residues. Trimming removed 3 bases from V and 8 bases from J, with 16 bases in between. Germline lookup yields CDR1 LNHDA and CDR2 SQIVND (reference sequence). The CDR3 DNA reads as TGTGCCAGTAGTATTGGCGGGGGCGCACGGGAAAAACTGTTTTTT. Protein: CASSIGGGAREKLFF.

The chain links TRBV19 to TRBJ1-2; 7 nucleotides align to TRBD1. The CDR3 loop spans 14 amino acids. V shed 3 bases and J 4 bases; nucleotides not matched to a gene: 5. Germline V gene lookup returns CDR1 LNHDA and CDR2 SQIVND (reference sequence). The CDR3 nucleotides read TGTGCCAGTAGTATGATGGGACAGCTCTATGGCTACACCTTC. It encodes CASSMMGQLYGYTF.

This rearrangement joins TRBV4-2 to TRBJ2-1; 8 nucleotides align to TRBD2. With V trimmed by 0 bases and J by 5 bases, 6 bases remained unmatched. Germline V gene lookup returns CDR1 LGHNA and CDR2 YNFKEQ. The CDR3 sequence is 16 residues long. CDR3 coding DNA: TGTGCCAGCAGCCAAGAAGGCAGCGGGGGAAACAATGAGCAGTTCTTC. This encodes CASSQEGSGGNNEQFF.

This clone appeared a single time. The chain joins TRBV10-3 to TRBJ2-7; tentative D call: TRBD2 (8 bases). The germline V gene encodes CDR1 ENHRY and CDR2 SYGVKD. Trimming shortened V by 3 bases and J by 5 bases, and 17 bases separated the two germline ends. The CDR3 has 15 residues. This chain's CDR3 is CAISDFSGTVDEQYF. Here the CDR3 DNA reads TGTGCCATCAGTGACTTTAGCGGGACAGTGGACGAGCAGTACTTC.

The CDR3 is CASSLGGTGSTDTQYF. The DNA of the CDR3 is TGTGCCAGCAGCTTAGGTGGGACAGGGAGCACAGATACGCAGTATTTT. The rearrangement uses TRBV7-6 and TRBJ2-3; TRBD1 agrees at 9 bases. J was trimmed by 0 bases and V by 1 base; bases with no gene match: 2. In germline, CDR1 is SGHVS, CDR2 FNYEAQ. The CDR3 is 16 amino acids.

For the CDR3, the DNA is TGTGCCACCAGTGACCCCGCGGGGGACGACTATGGCTACACCTTC. The encoded protein is CATSDPAGDDYGYTF. This chain uses TRBV24-1 with TRBJ1-2, with D possibly matching TRBD1 (5 bases). The CDR3 sequence is 15 residues long. The V gene lost 4 bases and the J gene lost 3 bases, with 14 bases spanning the gap. In germline, CDR1 is KGHDR, CDR2 SFDVKD.

The chain recombines TRBV18 with TRBJ2-1; TRBD2 matches at 10 bases. This CDR3 comprises 16 residues. Germline CDR1 KGHSH, CDR2 LQKENI. Germline trimming cut 3 bases from V and 9 bases from J; bases unmatched to any gene: 11. Here the CDR3 DNA reads TGTGCCAGCTCACCGCAGAGCGGGAGGGCCCCGGGTGAGCAGTTCTTC. This gives the protein CASSPQSGRAPGEQFF.

This chain joins TRBV7-9 and TRBJ2-1; D is undetermined. CDR3 size: 12 residues. V was pared by 4 bases and J by 12 bases, with 13 bases between. Germline CDR1 SEHNR, CDR2 FQNEAQ (reference sequence). The CDR3, as DNA: TGTGCCAGCAGCTCCTCCGGTAGATGGCAGTTCTTC. It codes for CASSSSGRWQFF.

The rearrangement joins TRBV5-6 to TRBJ2-7, with TRBD1 matching 9 bases. Germline trimming cut 4 bases from V and 6 bases from J; bases unmatched to any gene: 8. CDR1 is SGHDT, CDR2 YYEEEE, per germline. The CDR3 spans 14 residues. The CDR3: CASSQLTGGREQYF. The CDR3 DNA follows: TGTGCCAGCAGCCAGTTGACAGGGGGTCGCGAGCAGTACTTC.

The gene calls are TRBV12-3 or TRBV12-4 and TRBJ2-7; 9 bases align to TRBD2. The CDR3 spans 13 residues. The J segment lost 4 bases and the V segment lost 8 bases, leaving 6 bases of the junction unmatched. The CDR3 region has the DNA TGTGCCAGCCGCGGCGGGGGGGCGTACGAGCAGTACTTC. This encodes CASRGGGAYEQYF.

The chain has TRBV11-2 and TRBJ2-3; tentatively, D is TRBD2 (5 bases). V lost 3 bases and J 8 bases, leaving 15 bases between the germline ends. This CDR3 comprises 14 residues. Germline V gene lookup returns CDR1 SGHAT and CDR2 FQNNGV. The CDR3 protein is CASSLVPSLSTQYF. The DNA for the CDR3 is TGTGCCAGCAGCTTGGTACCTAGCCTGAGTACGCAGTATTTT.

This clone was counted a few times. The chain joins TRBV4-1 to TRBJ1-1, with D unresolved. V was trimmed by 5 bases and J by 2 bases, leaving 9 bases between them. Germline CDR1 and CDR2: MGHRA and YSYEKL. This CDR3 has 13 amino acids. CDR3 amino acids: CASSEGGNTEAFF. The CDR3 DNA follows: TGCGCCAGCAGCGAAGGCGGTAACACTGAAGCTTTCTTT.

In its sample, this clone was seen a few times. The J gene is TRBJ2-3, the V gene TRBV5-8; D may be TRBD1 (5 bases). The CDR3 loop spans 15 amino acids. The germline V and J ends were trimmed by 5 bases and 5 bases, with 18 bases remaining between them. CDR1 is SGHTS, CDR2 YDEGEE, per germline. CDR3 coding DNA: TGTGCCAGCAGTCTAGGACACCTATTTGGAGATACGCAGTATTTT. Translated: CASSLGHLFGDTQYF.

V is TRBV5-4 and J is TRBJ2-7, with 12 positions matching TRBD2. The CDR3 contains 15 residues. Germline values: CDR1 SGHNT, CDR2 YYREEE (reference sequence). The ends lost 4 bases at V and 2 bases at J; junction bases unmatched: 4. The CDR3: CASSVTSGGPYEQYF. The DNA of the CDR3 is TGTGCCAGCAGCGTGACTAGCGGGGGACCCTACGAGCAGTACTTC.

The chain uses TRBV5-1 and TRBJ1-1; the D gene is possibly TRBD1 (5 bases). Per the germline V gene, CDR1 is SGHRS and CDR2 is YFSETQ. The CDR3 length is 13 residues. V was shortened by 5 bases and J by 7 bases, with 15 bases between the two germline ends. The CDR3 loop reads CASSGQGGGEAFF. CDR3 bases: TGCGCCAGCAGTGGGCAGGGAGGCGGTGAAGCTTTCTTT.

V and J are TRBV19 and TRBJ1-5; D unclear. The CDR3 contains 13 residues. Trimming shortened V by 3 bases and J by 10 bases, and 13 bases separated the two germline ends. Germline V gives CDR1 LNHDA, CDR2 SQIVND (reference sequence). The CDR3 DNA reads as TGTGCCAGTAGTATGATGGGAGCGCAACCCCAGCATTTT. This encodes CASSMMGAQPQHF.

The chain has TRBV19 and TRBJ1-6; a possible D gene is TRBD1 (6 bases). Germline loops: CDR1 LNHDA, CDR2 SQIVND (reference sequence). This CDR3 has 14 residues. Trimming took off 4 bases at V and 10 bases at J, with 14 bases between the two ends. The CDR3 DNA sequence: TGTGCCAGTAGTACCGACAGGATCGGATCACCCCTCCACTTT. Amino acids: CASSTDRIGSPLHF.

The chain recombines TRBV28 with TRBJ2-1, with no clear D. Germline CDR1 MDHEN, CDR2 SYDVKM. V lost 4 bases and J lost 9, with 13 bases in between. This CDR3 contains 13 residues. The CDR3 DNA reads TGTGCCAGCAGTTCCCTCCCCGTCGGTGAGCAGTTCTTC. Amino acids: CASSSLPVGEQFF.

The chain uses TRBV27 and TRBJ2-3; D perhaps matches TRBD2 (6 bases). Per the germline V gene, CDR1 is MNHEY and CDR2 is SMNVEV (reference sequence). There are 14 residues in the CDR3. V was clipped by 6 bases and J by 1 base, with 11 bases between them. CDR3 sequence reads: CASRRWGGTDTQYF. CDR3 DNA sequence: TGTGCCAGCAGGCGGTGGGGGGGCACAGATACGCAGTATTTT.

The rearrangement links TRBV5-1 to TRBJ2-3, with 10 bases fitting TRBD2. Germline assignment: CDR1 SGHRS and CDR2 YFSETQ. The CDR3 length is 16 residues. The junction had 10 bases not matched to a gene; V was cut back by 4 bases and J by 5 bases. The CDR3 reads CASSVAGGQPGDTQYF. CDR3 nucleotide sequence: TGCGCCAGCAGCGTAGCGGGGGGCCAACCAGGAGATACGCAGTATTTT.

This chain joins TRBV9 and TRBJ1-2; D gene uncertain. With 4 bases removed from V and 9 bases from J, the gap between germline ends came to 13 bases. The germline V gene has CDR1 SGDLS and CDR2 YYNGEE. The CDR3 is 12 residues long. CDR3 amino acids: CASSSSGMSYTF. The CDR3 region has the DNA TGTGCCAGCAGCTCCTCAGGCATGAGCTACACCTTC.

CDR3 DNA sequence: TGTGCCAGCGGTCACGGAGTCGGGGAGCTGTTTTTT. Amino acid sequence: CASGHGVGELFF. This chain links TRBV7-3 with TRBJ2-2; D unresolved. V was pared by 8 bases and J by 7 bases, with 11 bases between. Per germline, CDR1 SGHTA and CDR2 FQGTGA. The CDR3 has 12 residues.

The CDR3 loop is CASSQSGERNTEAFF. The CDR3 bases are TGCGCCAGCAGCCAGTCAGGGGAAAGGAACACTGAAGCTTTCTTT. The rearrangement links TRBV4-1 to TRBJ1-1; D might be TRBD1 (6 bases). V lost 3 bases and J lost 1, with 12 bases in between. Germline-derived CDR1 and CDR2 are MGHRA and YSYEKL. The CDR3 sequence is 15 residues long.

V gene TRBV14 combines with J gene TRBJ2-2, with D possibly matching TRBD2 (5 bases). The V gene lost 4 bases and the J gene lost 8 bases, with 17 bases spanning the gap. Germline-derived CDR1 and CDR2 are SGHDN and FVKESK. This CDR3 has 15 amino acids. CDR3 sequence reads: CASSRRRSGSGELFF. CDR3 bases: TGTGCCAGCAGCCGCCGAAGGTCGGGGTCAGGGGAGCTGTTTTTT.